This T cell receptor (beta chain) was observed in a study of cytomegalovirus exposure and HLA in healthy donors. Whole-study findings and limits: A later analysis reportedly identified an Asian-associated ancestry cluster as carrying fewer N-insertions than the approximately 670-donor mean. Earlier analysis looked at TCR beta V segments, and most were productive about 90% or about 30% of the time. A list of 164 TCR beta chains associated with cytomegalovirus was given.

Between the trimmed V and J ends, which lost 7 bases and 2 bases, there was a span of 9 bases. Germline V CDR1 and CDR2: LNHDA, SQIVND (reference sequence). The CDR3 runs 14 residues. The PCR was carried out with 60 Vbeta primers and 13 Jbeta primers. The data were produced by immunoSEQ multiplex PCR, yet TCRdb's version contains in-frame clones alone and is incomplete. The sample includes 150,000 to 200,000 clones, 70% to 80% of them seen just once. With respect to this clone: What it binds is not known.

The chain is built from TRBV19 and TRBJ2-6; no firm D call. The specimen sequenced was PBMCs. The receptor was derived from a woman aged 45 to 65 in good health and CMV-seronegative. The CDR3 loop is CASIGTAGANVLTF. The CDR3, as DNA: TGTGCCAGTATAGGAACAGCTGGGGCCAACGTCCTGACTTTC. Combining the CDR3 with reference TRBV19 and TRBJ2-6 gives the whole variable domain DGGITQSPKYLFRKEGQNVTLSCEQNLNHDAMYWYRQDPGQGLRLIYYSQIVNDFQKGDIAEGYSVSREKKESFPLTVTSAQKNPTAFYLCASIGTAGANVLTFGAGSRLTVL.